This passage covers 16 T cell receptor beta chains from one sample sequenced in a study of CD8+ T cells in alopecia areata. Extracted RNA was reverse transcribed into cDNA, the sequencing template. Method: immunoSEQ multiplex PCR; TCRdb's copy keeps in-frame clones and lacks some. Among 100,000 to 150,000 clones listed, over 60% were seen once. As for treatment: oral pan-JAK inhibitor, 5-10 mg twice daily. Here the sequenced sample was CD4+ T cells sorted from blood, taken at week 4, from a patient treated with tofacitinib. The receptors were gathered from a human donor with alopecia areata.

The chain is built from TRBV29-1 and TRBJ2-3, with D hard to call. This CDR3 has 12 residues. Germline loops: CDR1 SQVTM, CDR2 ANQGSEA. Trimming left V 3 bases short and J 2 bases short, with 6 bases between. The DNA of the CDR3 is TGCAGCGTTGAGACTCTCACAGATACGCAGTATTTT. The encoded protein is CSVETLTDTQYF.

The rearrangement joins TRBV29-1 to TRBJ1-2; a possible D gene is TRBD1 (5 bases). CDR1 and CDR2 from the germline V gene are SQVTM and ANQGSEA. The CDR3 totals 11 residues. V lost 3 bases, J lost 8 bases, and 10 bases lay in between. This chain's CDR3 is CSVDVGEGYTF. CDR3 DNA: TGCAGCGTTGATGTAGGGGAAGGCTACACCTTC.

This clone was found a few times. The chain couples TRBV28 to TRBJ1-1; no clear D. Germline V lookup: CDR1 MDHEN, CDR2 SYDVKM. With 4 bases removed from V and 0 bases from J, the gap between germline ends came to 3 bases. This CDR3 has 12 residues. The CDR3 nucleotides are TGTGCCAGCAGTTCCATGAACACTGAAGCTTTCTTT. Encoded protein: CASSSMNTEAFF. The full variable domain, rest sourced from reference TRBV28 and TRBJ1-1, is DVKVTQSSRYLVKRTGEKVFLECVQDMDHENMFWYRQDPGLGLRLIYFSYDVKMKEKGDIPEGYSVSREKKERFSLILESASTNQTSMYLCASSSMNTEAFFGQGTRLTVV.

This chain joins TRBV10-3 and TRBJ1-1, with D unclear. CDR1 and CDR2 (germline): ENHRY, SYGVKD. Trimming took off 6 bases at V and 3 bases at J, with 11 bases between the two ends. The CDR3 sequence is 13 residues long. The DNA of the CDR3 is TGTGCCATCAGCGGAATCGGGGACACTGAAGCTTTCTTT. This codes for CAISGIGDTEAFF.

This chain joins TRBV18 and TRBJ2-7; 13 bases align to TRBD2. Germline values: CDR1 KGHSH, CDR2 LQKENI. This CDR3 region has 15 residues. V trimming: 3 bases; J trimming: 4 bases; junction bases outside the gene matches: 3. The CDR3 here is CASSPWTSGSYEQYF. CDR3 DNA: TGTGCCAGCTCACCCTGGACTAGCGGGAGTTACGAGCAGTACTTC. Drawing the rest from reference TRBV18 and TRBJ2-7, the complete variable domain is NAGVMQNPRHLVRRRGQEARLRCSPMKGHSHVYWYRQLPEEGLKFMVYLQKENIIDESGMPKERFSAEFPKEGPSILRIQQVVRGDSAAYFCASSPWTSGSYEQYFGPGTRLTVT.

The V gene is TRBV29-1, the J gene TRBJ1-2; 8 positions match TRBD1. CDR1 is SQVTM, CDR2 ANQGSEA, per germline. The CDR3 totals 11 residues. J gave up 7 bases and V 5 bases, and 3 bases lay outside the gene matches. CDR3 DNA: TGCAGCGTTCAAACAGGGGGTGGCTACACCTTC. It encodes CSVQTGGGYTF.

This clone was counted only a few times. V is TRBV25-1 and J is TRBJ1-2; D is perhaps TRBD1 (6 bases). This CDR3 comprises 14 residues. V gave up 2 bases and J gave up 6 bases, with 13 bases separating them. Germline V CDR1 and CDR2: MGHDK, SYGVNS. This chain's CDR3 is CASSERPGDHGYTF. Here the CDR3 DNA reads TGTGCCAGCAGTGAACGTCCAGGGGACCATGGCTACACCTTC.

By share of the sample, this clone is medium-sized. The rearrangement uses TRBV28 and TRBJ2-2, with TRBD2 identical over 15 bases. In germline, CDR1 is MDHEN, CDR2 SYDVKM. The trim removed 3 bases at V and 6 bases at J, leaving 5 bases unmatched. There are 17 residues in the CDR3. The CDR3 DNA is TGTGCCAGCAGTTTTTGGGGACTAGCGGGAGGCCCCGGGGAGCTGTTTTTT. This translates into CASSFWGLAGGPGELFF.

The chain joins TRBV30 to TRBJ2-5; 13 bases line up with TRBD2. Looked up from germline, CDR1 is GTSNPN and CDR2 is SVGIG (reference sequence). The CDR3 sequence is 20 residues long. J was trimmed by 5 bases and V by 0 bases; bases with no gene match: 18. The DNA of the CDR3 is TGTGCCTGGAGTGTATCAAGGACTAGCGGGAGATACCGAAGTGGGGAGACCCAGTACTTC. Its translation: CAWSVSRTSGRYRSGETQYF.

This sequence joins TRBV10-3 and TRBJ2-4; perhaps TRBD2 as D (5 bases). This CDR3 region has 12 residues. Germline CDR1 is ENHRY and CDR2 is SYGVKD. Trimming took off 2 bases at V and 8 bases at J, with 7 bases between the two ends. The CDR3 sequence: CAISEVGDIQYF. CDR3 DNA sequence: TGTGCCATCAGTGAGGTGGGAGACATTCAGTACTTC.

The V gene is TRBV28, the J gene TRBJ2-5; 7 nucleotides match TRBD2. This CDR3 has 12 residues. Germline V gene sequence: CDR1 MDHEN, CDR2 SYDVKM. Losses at the gene ends were 5 bases for V and 3 bases for J; bases not matched to a gene: 0. The CDR3 DNA sequence: TGTGCCAGCAGTCGGGGGGAAGAGACCCAGTACTTC. This codes for CASSRGEETQYF.

The CDR3 region is CSVGRVSSYEQYF. As DNA, the CDR3 is TGCAGCGTTGGAAGGGTATCCTCCTACGAGCAGTACTTC. The J gene is TRBJ2-7, the V gene TRBV29-1; D gene uncertain. There are 13 residues in the CDR3. Trimming shortened V by 4 bases and J by 0 bases, and 10 bases separated the two germline ends. Germline V gene lookup returns CDR1 SQVTM and CDR2 ANQGSEA.

This rearrangement joins TRBV9 to TRBJ1-3; D unclear. The CDR3 is 14 amino acids. V lost 0 bases and J 0 bases, leaving 4 bases between the germline ends. Germline loops: CDR1 SGDLS, CDR2 YYNGEE. Written as DNA, the CDR3 is TGTGCCAGCAGCGTAGAAGGCTCTGGAAACACCATATATTTT. Amino acids: CASSVEGSGNTIYF.

The CDR3 region is CASSFGGRRTDTQYF. CDR3 bases: TGTGCCAGCAGCTTCGGGGGGCGCAGGACAGATACGCAGTATTTT. The chain carries TRBV7-2 and TRBJ2-3, with a tentative D call TRBD2 (7 bases). From germline, CDR1 is SGHTA and CDR2 FQGNSA. The V end was cut by 3 bases, the J end by 3 bases, with 13 bases between. This CDR3 comprises 15 residues.

The chain has TRBV5-8 and TRBJ2-5; D uncertain. CDR3 length equals 14 residues. V lost 1 base, J lost 5 bases, and 12 bases lay in between. Germline V gene data show CDR1 as SGHTS and CDR2 as YDEGEE. CDR3 amino acids: CASSLLLGRETQYF. The DNA for the CDR3 is TGTGCCAGCAGCTTGCTCCTAGGCCGGGAGACCCAGTACTTC.

The chain employs TRBV5-1 and TRBJ2-5; D is unclear. This CDR3 region has 14 residues. CDR1 is SGHRS, CDR2 YFSETQ, per germline. Between the trimmed V and J ends, which lost 2 bases and 5 bases, there was a span of 13 bases. The CDR3 DNA sequence: TGCGCCAGCAGCTTTGCGTCCTTTGGGGAGACCCAGTACTTC. Translated: CASSFASFGETQYF.